The entry below describes one TCR beta chain. Only a few counts were recorded for this clone. This receptor's antigen is unknown. Base qualities are not recorded, but no much larger clone differs from it by a single base. The CDR3 starts with the cysteine, ends with the phenylalanine, and has 14 residues. Of all the DNA, just the CDR3 is kept, 42 bases in frame from base 1. CDR1 and CDR2, looked up from the germline V gene, are SGHDT and YYEEEE. Relative to germline, V is 4 bases shorter and J is 0 bases shorter, with 10 bases between their ends. This entry is derived from a study of cytomegalovirus exposure and HLA in healthy donors (TCRdb year 2017). About the investigation overall: In an earlier analysis of approximately 640 of the donors, 276 Gb of sequence data and approximately 100 million unique TCR beta sequences from 150 million to 200 million T cells were reported. An early release that covered roughly 600 HLA-typed donors contained 250 to 350 gigabases of sequencing data and around 80 million unique TCR sequences. Of the roughly 390 genotyped donors, 70% to 90% were placed in the genetic ancestry cluster associated with self-reported Caucasian donors. The study aimed to test whether cataloging public T cell receptors could reveal signatures of past pathogen exposure. The study profiled the T cell repertoires of about 640 subjects by immunosequencing and related them to cytomegalovirus serostatus. Besides the first cohort of about 730 subjects, a separate validation cohort made up of 120 or so different subjects was used. High-throughput TCR immunosequencing, statistical association of individual TCRs with disease status, and machine learning were combined to predict cytomegalovirus infection status. A later analysis re-analyzed previously published TCR beta repertoires from approximately 700 donors and added high-resolution HLA genotyping to study TCR occurrence patterns. Rather than drawing on any new phenotypic data, the later analysis identified candidate immune exposures from TCR beta sequences and the way those sequences occurred across donors. In an earlier analysis of 500 to 650 of the donors, high-throughput TCR beta sequencing was used to judge whether each TCR beta V gene segment behaved as functional or pseudogenic. Donor age, sex, ethnicity and CMV serostatus were compiled together with the repertoire data. Genome-wide SNP genotypes for about 65% of the roughly 670 donors were used in a later genetic analysis, which treated that subset as a discovery cohort. Every discovery cohort repertoire had been produced on one sequencing platform. Both class I and class II loci were covered by HLA typing, at four-digit resolution. The number of typed donors differed by locus: about 620-630 for A, B, C, DRB1 and DQB1; approximately 520 for DQA1; approximately 600 for DPA1; and 400 to 480 for DPB1. Because of strong linkage in the cohort, a handful of DR-DQ haplotypes were treated as single units for association and clustering. On average, roughly 240,000 unique TCR beta nucleotide sequences were sequenced per donor among several hundred genotyped donors of the cohort, with roughly 18% of those sequences being non-productive. What the research found in general, with its limitations: According to a later analysis, most CMV-associated TCR beta chains appeared to be HLA-restricted, and the HLA associations seemed to be driven largely by CMV exposure. A later genetic analysis associated a missense DCLRE1C variant with V-gene and J-gene trimming of TCR beta chains, and an independent cohort replicated the association. Presence/absence analyses assumed roughly uniform sequencing depth across donors, an assumption that may not hold. Because counts were too low, more than 15 rarely observed V segments, including chromosome 9 orphons, were excluded from the earlier analysis of 587 of the donors. In the study, around 150 TCR beta chains were listed as associated with cytomegalovirus. Because HLA typing was unavailable for some donors at each locus, only the typed subset was used in association tests. This cohort had only TCR beta chains sequenced, and the lack of alpha or paired-chain data limited which features could be detected. A later analysis reported that several top co-occurrence clusters appeared linked to parvovirus B19, influenza, CMV and Epstein-Barr virus. A later analysis found that TCR association rates varied across HLA loci, with DRB1 alleles showing the most associated TCRs and HLA-C alleles the fewest. The classifier was reported to diagnose cytomegalovirus status with high specificity and sensitivity in both the original and validation cohorts. A later genetic analysis reported fewer N-insertions in productive TCRs among donors in an Asian-associated ancestry cluster than the roughly 670-donor mean. A later analysis associated about 17,000 TCR beta sequences with specific HLA alleles at a false discovery rate of 0.05. Correlated functional status among segregating V segments might be attributable to linkage disequilibrium, but an unknown experimental factor could not be ruled out. While some public TCRs were present in many individuals, most TCR sequences turned up only very rarely across donors. A further reported finding was that TCR beta sequences accurately predicted the HLA-A and HLA-B alleles for most subjects in the first cohort. For the cohort, immune exposure information was limited to CMV serostatus. In an earlier analysis of 587 of the donors, most TCR beta V segments appeared in productive rearrangements about 87% or about 30% of the time, broadly matching IMGT annotations. A cluster of highly shared sequence variants was judged likely to be a technical artifact of the sequencing pipeline. Compared with equally common non-associated chains, HLA-associated TCR beta chains in a later analysis were more clonally expanded and had lower generation probabilities. Three of the identified cytomegalovirus-associated TCR beta chains were confirmed in vitro to be specific for cytomegalovirus antigens. When HLA alleles, especially DR and DQ, strongly co-occurred, TCR associations were difficult to assign to individual alleles. Because the 87-base-pair reads could not distinguish some IMGT-functional V segments, including TRBV6-2 and TRBV6-3, those segments were excluded. It was suggested by the authors that the approach could potentially be generalized to other disease states and immunological phenotypes.

The cohort consisted of hundreds of healthy bone marrow donors. At the time of sampling, every cohort member was nominally healthy, though immune exposures that went unrecorded were likely present. The donor tested CMV seronegative and was one of the 352 seronegative cohort members. Each donor provided a peripheral blood sample, and peripheral blood mononuclear cells were used for TCR beta sequencing. Genomic DNA extraction from the blood cell samples was performed with the Qiagen DNeasy Blood Extraction Kit. Library preparation employed the immunoSEQ multiplex PCR assay. For the multiplex PCR, a mixture combining 60 forward primers for TCR Vbeta segments and 13 reverse primers for TCR Jbeta segments was used. The CDR3 region of rearranged TCR beta genes was amplified from genomic DNA by a multiplex PCR assay. On the Illumina HiSeq System, the amplified TCR beta libraries were sequenced as 87-base-pair reads. For the original study's pipeline: A later analysis counted about 80 million unique TCR beta chains across the 700 or so repertoires, and around 9.9 million of these chains were shared by at least two donors. To remove PCR and sequencing errors, raw reads were error-corrected and collapsed into unique sequences using a nearest-neighbor algorithm that merged closely related sequences. CDR3 sequences were aligned to IMGT reference sequences to assign V, D and J gene segments. For a sequence to be retained, a match of at least six nucleotides was required to both a V gene segment and a J gene segment. A rearrangement counted as productive if the CDR3 had no stop codons and remained in frame with V and J, and every other rearrangement counted as non-productive. CDR3 was defined by IMGT convention, running from the second conserved V-encoded cysteine to the conserved J-encoded phenylalanine. Sequences without an unambiguous match to a single V gene segment were excluded from the earlier analysis of approximately 560 of the donors. In an earlier analysis of several hundred of the donors, V segments were called functional above 56.7% productive rearrangements and were called segregating when the between-donor standard deviation exceeded 5%. A statistical classification framework was developed to diagnose cytomegalovirus status using the catalog of TCR beta chain sequences. In a later analysis, V and J genes were assigned by comparing TCR nucleotide sequences against IMGT/GENE-DB human TR gene sequences. Using the TCRdist pipeline, a later analysis assigned CDR3 sequences along with most-parsimonious VDJ recombination scenarios. In a later analysis, each TCR beta chain was defined by its CDR3 amino acid sequence together with its V-gene family, and reads lacking a unique V-gene family were excluded. As a way to deal with suspected cross-contamination and a sequencing artifact, a later analysis dropped hundreds of nucleotide sequences that were highly shared and had low generation probability. In a later analysis, a clonal expansion index for each public chain was calculated from normalized within-repertoire ranks of inferred template counts. In a later analysis, generation probabilities were computed using a VDJ recombination model fitted to out-of-frame rearrangements, and the results were checked against IGoR. A later analysis scored TCR-TCR, TCR-HLA and TCR-CMV co-occurrence with hypergeometric tests, applying a repertoire-size bias correction to TCR pairs. In a later analysis, false discovery rates were estimated by permuting HLA or CMV assignments 20 times. A later analysis grouped co-occurring TCRs with DBSCAN, adding TCRdist sequence similarity when clustering within HLA-allele-positive subsets. Repertoires with fewer than 30,000 or more than 120,000 public chains were left out of co-occurrence clustering, as were about 5 repertoires with anomalous nucleotide sharing. TCRdb obtained this table from immuneACCESS and retained in-frame rearrangements with V and J assigned. These tables miss some clones; where compared with another copy, unresolved V genes account for less than half of the shortfall, and the remainder is unexplained. The V and J calls and clone size come from that table; D and trimming were worked out from the DNA. The sample table lists roughly 160,000 clones, over 60% of them with a count of one. About 1.6% of the sample goes to the ten largest clones.

This TCR was recovered from a girl aged 5 to 17 in good health and CMV-seronegative. Input material: PBMCs. The sequence joins TRBV5-6 to TRBJ1-2; the D gene remains uncertain. The nucleotide sequence is TGTGCCAGCAGCCCTAGATACTCTAACTATGGCTACACCTTC. This encodes CASSPRYSNYGYTF.